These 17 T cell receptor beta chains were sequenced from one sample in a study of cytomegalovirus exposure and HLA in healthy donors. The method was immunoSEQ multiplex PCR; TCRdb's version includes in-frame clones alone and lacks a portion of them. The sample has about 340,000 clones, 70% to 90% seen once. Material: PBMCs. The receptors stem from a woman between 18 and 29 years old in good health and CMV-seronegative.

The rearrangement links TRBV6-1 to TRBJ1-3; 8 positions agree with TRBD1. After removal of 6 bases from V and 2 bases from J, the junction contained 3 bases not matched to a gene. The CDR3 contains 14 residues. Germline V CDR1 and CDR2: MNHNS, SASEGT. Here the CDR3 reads CASRTGVPGNTIYF. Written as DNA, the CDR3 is TGTGCCAGCAGGACAGGGGTTCCTGGAAACACCATATATTTT.

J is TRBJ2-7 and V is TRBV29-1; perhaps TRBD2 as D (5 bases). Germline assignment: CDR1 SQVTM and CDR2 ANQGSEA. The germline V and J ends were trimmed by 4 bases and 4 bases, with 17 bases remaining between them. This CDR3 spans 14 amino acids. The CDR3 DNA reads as TGCAGCGTTGGAGGGCGTGTGTCCAATTACGAGCAGTACTTC. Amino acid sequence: CSVGGRVSNYEQYF.

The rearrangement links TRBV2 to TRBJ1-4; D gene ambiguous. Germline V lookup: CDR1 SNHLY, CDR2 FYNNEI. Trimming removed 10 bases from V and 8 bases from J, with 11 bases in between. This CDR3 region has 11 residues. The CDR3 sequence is CATTLGEKLFF. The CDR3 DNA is TGTGCCACCACTCTCGGGGAAAAACTGTTTTTT.

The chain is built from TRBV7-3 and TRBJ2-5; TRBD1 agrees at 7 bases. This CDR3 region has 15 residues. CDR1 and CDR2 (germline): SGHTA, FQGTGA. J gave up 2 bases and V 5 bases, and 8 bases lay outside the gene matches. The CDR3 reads CASSRTGQPQETQYF. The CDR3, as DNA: TGTGCCAGCAGCCGGACGGGACAGCCTCAAGAGACCCAGTACTTC. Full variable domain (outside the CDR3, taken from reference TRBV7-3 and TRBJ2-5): GAGVSQTPSNKVTEKGKYVELRCDPISGHTALYWYRQSLGQGPEFLIYFQGTGAADDSGLPNDRFFAVRPEGSVSTLKIQRTERGDSAVYLCASSRTGQPQETQYFGPGTRLLVL.

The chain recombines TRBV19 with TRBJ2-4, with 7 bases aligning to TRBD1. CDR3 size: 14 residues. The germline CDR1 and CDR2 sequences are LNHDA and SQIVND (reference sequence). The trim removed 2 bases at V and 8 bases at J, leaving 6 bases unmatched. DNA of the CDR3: TGTGCCAGTAGTATATGGGCAGGGGGAGACATTCAGTACTTC. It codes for CASSIWAGGDIQYF.

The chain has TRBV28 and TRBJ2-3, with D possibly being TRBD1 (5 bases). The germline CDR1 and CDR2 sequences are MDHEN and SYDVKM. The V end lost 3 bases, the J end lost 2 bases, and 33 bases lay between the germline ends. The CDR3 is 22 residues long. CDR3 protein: CASSFPAPTANRLSFDTDTQYF. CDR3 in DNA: TGTGCCAGCAGTTTCCCGGCCCCGACCGCCAACAGGCTTTCGTTCGACACAGATACGCAGTATTTT.

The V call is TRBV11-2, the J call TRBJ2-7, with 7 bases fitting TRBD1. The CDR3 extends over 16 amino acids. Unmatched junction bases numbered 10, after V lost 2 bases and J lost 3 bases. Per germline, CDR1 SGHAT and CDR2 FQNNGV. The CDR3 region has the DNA TGTGCCAGCAGCTTACTACAGGCAGGGGGTGGCTACGAGCAGTACTTC. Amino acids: CASSLLQAGGGYEQYF.

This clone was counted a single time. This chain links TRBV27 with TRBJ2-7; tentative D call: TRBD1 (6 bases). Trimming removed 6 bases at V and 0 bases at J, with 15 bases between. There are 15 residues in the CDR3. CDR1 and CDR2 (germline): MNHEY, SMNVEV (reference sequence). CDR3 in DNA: TGTGCCAGCAGGTTCAGGGGATCGGGCTCCTACGAGCAGTACTTC. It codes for CASRFRGSGSYEQYF.

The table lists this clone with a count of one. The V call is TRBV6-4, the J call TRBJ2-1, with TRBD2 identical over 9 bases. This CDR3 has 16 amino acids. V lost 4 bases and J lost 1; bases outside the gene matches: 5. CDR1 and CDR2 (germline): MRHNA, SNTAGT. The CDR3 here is CASSVLAGRSYNEQFF. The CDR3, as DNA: TGTGCCAGCAGTGTTCTAGCGGGAAGGTCCTACAATGAGCAGTTCTTC.

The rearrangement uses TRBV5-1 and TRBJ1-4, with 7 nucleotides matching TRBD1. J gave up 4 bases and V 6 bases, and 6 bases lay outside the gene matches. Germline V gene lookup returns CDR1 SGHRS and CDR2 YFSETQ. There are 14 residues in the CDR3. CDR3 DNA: TGCGCCAGCACTGGAGGGACAGTTAATGAAAAACTGTTTTTT. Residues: CASTGGTVNEKLFF.

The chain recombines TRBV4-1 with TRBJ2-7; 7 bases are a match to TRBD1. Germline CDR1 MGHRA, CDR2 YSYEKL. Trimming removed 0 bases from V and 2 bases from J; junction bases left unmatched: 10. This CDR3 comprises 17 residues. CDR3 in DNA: TGCGCCAGCAGCCAAGATCCCGGACAGGCAGCCACCTACGAGCAGTACTTC. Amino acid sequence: CASSQDPGQAATYEQYF.

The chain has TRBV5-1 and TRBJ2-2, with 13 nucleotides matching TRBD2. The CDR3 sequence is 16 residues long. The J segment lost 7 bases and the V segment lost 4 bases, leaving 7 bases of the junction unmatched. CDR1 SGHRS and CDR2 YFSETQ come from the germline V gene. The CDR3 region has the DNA TGCGCCAGCAGCCCATCAGGACTAGCGGGAGTCGGGGAGCTGTTTTTT. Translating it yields CASSPSGLAGVGELFF.

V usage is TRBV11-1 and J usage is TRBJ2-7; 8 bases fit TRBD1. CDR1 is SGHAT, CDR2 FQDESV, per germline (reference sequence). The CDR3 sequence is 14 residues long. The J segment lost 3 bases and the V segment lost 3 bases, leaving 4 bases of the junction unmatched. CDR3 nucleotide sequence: TGTGCCAGCAGCTTGCAGGGGGCGATCTACGAGCAGTACTTC. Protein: CASSLQGAIYEQYF.

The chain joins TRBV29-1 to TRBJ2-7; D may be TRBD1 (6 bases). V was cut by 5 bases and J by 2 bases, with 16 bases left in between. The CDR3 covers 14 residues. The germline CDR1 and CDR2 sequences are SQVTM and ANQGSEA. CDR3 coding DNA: TGCAGCGTTACAGGGCCAACAGGGCCCTACGAGCAGTACTTC. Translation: CSVTGPTGPYEQYF.

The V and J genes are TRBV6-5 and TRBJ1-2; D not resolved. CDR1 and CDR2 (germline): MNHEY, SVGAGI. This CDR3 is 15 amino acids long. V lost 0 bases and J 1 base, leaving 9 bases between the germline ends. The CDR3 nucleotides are TGTGCCAGCAGTTACTCGAGTCAACTTAACTATGGCTACACCTTC. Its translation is CASSYSSQLNYGYTF.

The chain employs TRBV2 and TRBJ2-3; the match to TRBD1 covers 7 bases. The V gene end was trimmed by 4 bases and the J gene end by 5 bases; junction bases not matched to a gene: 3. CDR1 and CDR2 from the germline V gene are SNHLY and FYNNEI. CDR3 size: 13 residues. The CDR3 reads CASSGTGVDTQYF. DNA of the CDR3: TGTGCCAGCAGTGGAACAGGGGTAGATACGCAGTATTTT.

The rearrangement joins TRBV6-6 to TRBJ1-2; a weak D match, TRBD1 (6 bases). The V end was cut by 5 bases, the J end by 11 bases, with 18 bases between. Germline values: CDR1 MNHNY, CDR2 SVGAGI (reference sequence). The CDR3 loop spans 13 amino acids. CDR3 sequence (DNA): TGTGCCAGCAGTCCTACTAGGGGGGGAGAGTACACCTTC. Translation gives CASSPTRGGEYTF.